This T cell receptor (beta chain) is from a study of blood T cells in healthy people across ages. Study outcomes and limitations: Underestimates were what the diversity estimates from one million T cells were considered to be.

As regards this clonotype: Its antigen is not identified.

The CDR3 is 13 residues long. V was clipped by 6 bases and J by 2 bases, with 14 bases between them. In germline, CDR1 is DFQATT, CDR2 SNEGSKA (reference sequence). At least 6 million PBMCs were isolated per sample. A second PCR of roughly 7 to 11 cycles used a sample-barcoded 5' primer and a J-beta primer mix. A 12-random-nucleotide template-switch adaptor tagged each cDNA molecule. TCRdb reprocessed the 5' RACE reads via MiXCR and lists one record per CDR3 protein. The table has about 690,000 distinct CDR3 sequences, over 40% seen once; the top ten hold 25% to 35%. This TCR derives from a man older than 75 in good health. The J gene is TRBJ2-7, the V gene TRBV20-1; a possible D gene is TRBD1 (6 bases). The sequenced material came from blood. CDR3 residues: CSAGDRSPYEQYF. The CDR3 coding sequence is TGCAGTGCGGGTGACAGGTCGCCCTACGAGCAGTACTTC.